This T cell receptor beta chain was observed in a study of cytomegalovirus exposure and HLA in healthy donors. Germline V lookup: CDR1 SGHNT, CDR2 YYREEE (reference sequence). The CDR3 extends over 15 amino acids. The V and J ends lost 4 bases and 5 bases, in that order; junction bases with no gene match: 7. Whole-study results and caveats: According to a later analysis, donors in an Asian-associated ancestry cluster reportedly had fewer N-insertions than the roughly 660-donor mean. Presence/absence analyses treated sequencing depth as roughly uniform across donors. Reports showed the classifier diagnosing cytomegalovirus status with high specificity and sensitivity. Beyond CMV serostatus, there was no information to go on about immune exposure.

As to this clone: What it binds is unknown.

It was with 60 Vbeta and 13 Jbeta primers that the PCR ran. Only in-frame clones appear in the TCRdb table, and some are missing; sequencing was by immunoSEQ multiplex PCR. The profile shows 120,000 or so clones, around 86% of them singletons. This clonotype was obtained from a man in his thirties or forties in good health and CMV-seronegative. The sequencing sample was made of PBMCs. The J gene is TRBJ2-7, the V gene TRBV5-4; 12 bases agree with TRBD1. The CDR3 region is CASSPGTGGKNEQYF. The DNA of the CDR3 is TGTGCCAGCAGCCCCGGGACAGGGGGCAAGAACGAGCAGTACTTC.